This T cell receptor beta chain appears in the sequencing data of a study of vaccination and CD4 T cells after COVID-19. The CDR3 is 15 residues long. V lost 1 base and J lost 6, with 14 bases in between. Germline values: CDR1 SGHTS, CDR2 YDEGEE. Noted treatment: roughly 11-day PBMC culture with coronavirus spike peptide pools or control peptides (ViraFEST assay). To note about this clonotype: The antigen is not known.

Cultured CD4+ T cells had their DNA profiled by the Oncomine TCR Beta short-read assay. Each CDR3 protein gets one entry after TCRdb re-called the PCR reads with MiXCR. The table shows 14,000 or so distinct CDR3 sequences, with about 60% occurring only once. Source material: CD4+ T cells from blood, cultured in vitro. This receptor was obtained from a human donor who had recovered from COVID-19. The genes are TRBV5-8 and TRBJ1-5, with TRBD1 as a possible D gene (6 bases). CDR3: CASSLWQQGAQPQHF. The CDR3 DNA sequence: TGTGCCAGCAGCTTGTGGCAACAGGGCGCTCAGCCCCAGCATTTT.